These 5 T cell receptor beta chains came from one sample sequenced in a study of cytomegalovirus exposure and HLA in healthy donors. PCR amplification relied on 60 Vbeta primers (plus 13 Jbeta primers). Sequencing used immunoSEQ multiplex PCR; TCRdb keeps in-frame clones, though not all of them. The sample holds some 110,000 clones, about 10% seen once. The specimen sequenced was PBMCs. The receptors stem from a man aged 30 to 45 in good health and CMV-seronegative.

This chain connects TRBV30 to TRBJ2-1; 11 bases align to TRBD1. The V gene's germline CDR1 is GTSNPN and CDR2 SVGIG (reference sequence). The CDR3 is made up of 15 amino acids. Trimming took 1 base from V and 8 from J; bases not matched to a gene: 7. The CDR3 DNA reads TGTGCCTGGAGTGGGGGACAGGGGGTGATCGATGAGCAGTTCTTC. This sequence encodes CAWSGGQGVIDEQFF.

This clone was counted a few times. This chain links TRBV12-5 with TRBJ1-5; D is possibly TRBD1 (5 bases). The CDR3 runs 15 residues. Germline CDR1 LGHNT, CDR2 FRNRAP. V shed 7 bases and J shed 6 bases, with 19 bases lying between them. As DNA, the CDR3 is TGTGCTAGTGACATATACGACAGTTCAGGTCAGCCCCAGCATTTT. Translation gives CASDIYDSSGQPQHF.

The chain is built from TRBV4-1 and TRBJ1-5; 10 bases are shared with TRBD1. Germline V lookup: CDR1 MGHRA, CDR2 YSYEKL. The CDR3 sequence is 16 residues long. Trimming took 4 bases from V and 5 from J; bases not matched to a gene: 8. The DNA for the CDR3 is TGCGCCAGCAGCCCCGGGACAGGGGTGATAGATCAGCCCCAGCATTTT. It codes for CASSPGTGVIDQPQHF.

The V and J genes are TRBV5-1 and TRBJ2-2; 15 bases align to TRBD2. The V gene end was trimmed by 3 bases and the J gene end by 8 bases; junction bases not matched to a gene: 5. There are 16 residues in the CDR3. Germline V gene lookup returns CDR1 SGHRS and CDR2 YFSETQ. The CDR3 reads CASSSGLAGGPGELFF. The CDR3 nucleotides are TGCGCCAGCAGCTCCGGACTAGCGGGAGGGCCGGGGGAGCTGTTTTTT.

This clone was counted between two and nine times. J is TRBJ1-2 and V is TRBV2; 8 nucleotides agree with TRBD1. V gave up 5 bases and J gave up 8 bases; unmatched junction bases: 7. The CDR3 contains 13 residues. Germline V gives CDR1 SNHLY, CDR2 FYNNEI. The CDR3 bases are TGTGCCAGCAGTCCGGACAGGGCAAGAGGCTACACCTTC. Translation: CASSPDRARGYTF.